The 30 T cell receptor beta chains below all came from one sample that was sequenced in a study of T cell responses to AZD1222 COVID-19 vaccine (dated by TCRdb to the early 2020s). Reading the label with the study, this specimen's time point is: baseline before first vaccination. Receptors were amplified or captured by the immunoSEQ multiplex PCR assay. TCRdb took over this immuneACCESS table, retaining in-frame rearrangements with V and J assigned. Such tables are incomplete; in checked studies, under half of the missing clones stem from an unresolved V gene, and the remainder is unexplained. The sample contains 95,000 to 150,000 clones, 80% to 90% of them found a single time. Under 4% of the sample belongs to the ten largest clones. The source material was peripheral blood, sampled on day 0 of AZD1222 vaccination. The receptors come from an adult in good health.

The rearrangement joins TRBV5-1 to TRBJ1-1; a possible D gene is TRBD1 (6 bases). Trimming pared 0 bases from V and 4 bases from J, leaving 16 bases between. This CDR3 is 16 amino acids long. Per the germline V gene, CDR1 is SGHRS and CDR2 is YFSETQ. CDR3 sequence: CASSLATFRDTTEAFF. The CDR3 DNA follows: TGCGCCAGCAGCTTGGCCACTTTCCGGGACACCACTGAAGCTTTCTTT.

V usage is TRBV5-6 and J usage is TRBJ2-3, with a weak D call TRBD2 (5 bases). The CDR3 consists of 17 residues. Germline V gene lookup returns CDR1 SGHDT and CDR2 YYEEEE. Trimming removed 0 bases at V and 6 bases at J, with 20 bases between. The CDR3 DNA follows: TGTGCCAGCAGCTTGGCCGAGGGCCAGGCGGCAAGGGATACGCAGTATTTT. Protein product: CASSLAEGQAARDTQYF.

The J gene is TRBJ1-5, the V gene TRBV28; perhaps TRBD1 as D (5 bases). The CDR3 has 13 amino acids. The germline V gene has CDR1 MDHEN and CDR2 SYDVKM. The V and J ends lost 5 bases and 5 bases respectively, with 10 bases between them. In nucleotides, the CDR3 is TGTGCCAGCAGTGAGATGGGGGATCAGCCCCAGCATTTT. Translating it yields CASSEMGDQPQHF. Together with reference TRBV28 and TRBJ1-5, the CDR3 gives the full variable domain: DVKVTQSSRYLVKRTGEKVFLECVQDMDHENMFWYRQDPGLGLRLIYFSYDVKMKEKGDIPEGYSVSREKKERFSLILESASTNQTSMYLCASSEMGDQPQHFGDGTRLSIL.

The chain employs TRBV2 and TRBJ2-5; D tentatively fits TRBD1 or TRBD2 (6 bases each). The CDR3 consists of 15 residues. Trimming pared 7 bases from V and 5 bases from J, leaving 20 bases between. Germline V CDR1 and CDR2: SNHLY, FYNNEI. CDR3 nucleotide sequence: TGTGCCAGCACCCTGGGGGGCCTTACGGCGGAGACCCAGTACTTC. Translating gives CASTLGGLTAETQYF.

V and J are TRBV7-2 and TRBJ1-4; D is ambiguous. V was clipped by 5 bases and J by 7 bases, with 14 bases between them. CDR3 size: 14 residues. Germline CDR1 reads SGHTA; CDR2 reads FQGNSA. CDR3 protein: CASSPGRASEKLFF. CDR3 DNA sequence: TGTGCCAGCAGCCCGGGCCGGGCCAGTGAAAAACTGTTTTTT.

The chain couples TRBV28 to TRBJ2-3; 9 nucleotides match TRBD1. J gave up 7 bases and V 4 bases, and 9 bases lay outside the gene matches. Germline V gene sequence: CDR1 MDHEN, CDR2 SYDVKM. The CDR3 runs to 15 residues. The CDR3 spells CASSSPGQGVHTQYF. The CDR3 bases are TGTGCCAGCAGTTCACCGGGACAGGGTGTTCATACGCAGTATTTT. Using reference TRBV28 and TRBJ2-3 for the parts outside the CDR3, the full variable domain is DVKVTQSSRYLVKRTGEKVFLECVQDMDHENMFWYRQDPGLGLRLIYFSYDVKMKEKGDIPEGYSVSREKKERFSLILESASTNQTSMYLCASSSPGQGVHTQYFGPGTRLTVL.

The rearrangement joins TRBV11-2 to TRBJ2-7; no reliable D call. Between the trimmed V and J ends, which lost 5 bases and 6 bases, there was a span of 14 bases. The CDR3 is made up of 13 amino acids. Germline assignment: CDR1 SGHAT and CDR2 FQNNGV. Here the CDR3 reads CASSDVRVGEQYF. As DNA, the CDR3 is TGTGCCAGCAGCGATGTTAGGGTTGGCGAGCAGTACTTC.

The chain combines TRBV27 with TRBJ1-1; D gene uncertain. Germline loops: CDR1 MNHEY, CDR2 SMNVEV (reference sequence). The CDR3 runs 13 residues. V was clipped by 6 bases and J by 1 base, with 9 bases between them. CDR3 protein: CASRPLKNTEAFF. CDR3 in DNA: TGTGCCAGCAGGCCCCTCAAGAACACTGAAGCTTTCTTT.

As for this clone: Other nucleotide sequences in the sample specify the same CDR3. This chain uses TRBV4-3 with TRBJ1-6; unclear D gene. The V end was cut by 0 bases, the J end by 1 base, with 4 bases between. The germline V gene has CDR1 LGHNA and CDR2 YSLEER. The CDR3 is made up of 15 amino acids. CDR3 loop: CASSQDSSYNSPLHF. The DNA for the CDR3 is TGCGCCAGCAGCCAAGATAGTTCCTATAATTCACCCCTCCACTTT.

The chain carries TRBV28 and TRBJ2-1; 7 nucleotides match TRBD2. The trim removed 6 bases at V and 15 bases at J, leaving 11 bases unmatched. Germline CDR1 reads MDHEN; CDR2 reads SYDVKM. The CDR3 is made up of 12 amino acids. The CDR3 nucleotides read TGTGCCAGCAGCTCGGGAGGCGGTGTTGGGTTCTTC. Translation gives CASSSGGGVGFF.

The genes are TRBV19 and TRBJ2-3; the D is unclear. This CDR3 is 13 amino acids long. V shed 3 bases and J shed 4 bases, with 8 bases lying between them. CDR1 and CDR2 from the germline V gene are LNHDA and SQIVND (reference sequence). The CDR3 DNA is TGTGCCAGTAGTATGTGGCCATCAGATACGCAGTATTTT. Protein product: CASSMWPSDTQYF.

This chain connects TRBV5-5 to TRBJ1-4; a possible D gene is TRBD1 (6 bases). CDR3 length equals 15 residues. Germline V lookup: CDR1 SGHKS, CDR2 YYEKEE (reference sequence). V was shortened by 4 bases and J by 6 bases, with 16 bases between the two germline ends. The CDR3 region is CASSAQGRSYEKLFF. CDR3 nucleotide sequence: TGTGCCAGCAGCGCCCAGGGGAGGTCTTATGAAAAACTGTTTTTT.

Written as DNA, the CDR3 is TGTGCCAGCAGCCCGGGTCTTAGCAATCAGCCCCAGCATTTT. Encoded protein: CASSPGLSNQPQHF. This chain joins TRBV9 and TRBJ1-5, with no clear D. The CDR3 loop spans 14 amino acids. Germline CDR1 SGDLS, CDR2 YYNGEE. Between the trimmed V and J ends, which lost 4 bases and 0 bases, there was a span of 8 bases. The full variable domain, its missing parts supplied by reference TRBV9 and TRBJ1-5, is DSGVTQTPKHLITATGQRVTLRCSPRSGDLSVYWYQQSLDQGLQFLIQYYNGEERAKGNILERFSAQQFPDLHSELNLSSLELGDSALYFCASSPGLSNQPQHFGDGTRLSIL.

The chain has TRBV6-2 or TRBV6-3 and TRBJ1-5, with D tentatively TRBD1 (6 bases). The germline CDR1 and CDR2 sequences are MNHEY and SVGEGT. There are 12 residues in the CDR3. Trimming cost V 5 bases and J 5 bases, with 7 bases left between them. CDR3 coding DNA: TGTGCCAGCAGTCACAGGGATCAGCCCCAGCATTTT. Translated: CASSHRDQPQHF.

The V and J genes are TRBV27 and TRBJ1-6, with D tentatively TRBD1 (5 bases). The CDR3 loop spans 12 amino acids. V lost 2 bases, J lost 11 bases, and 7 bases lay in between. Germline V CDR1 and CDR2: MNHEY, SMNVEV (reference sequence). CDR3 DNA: TGTGCCAGCAGTTTAGGGGGGGCACCCCTCCACTTT. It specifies CASSLGGAPLHF.

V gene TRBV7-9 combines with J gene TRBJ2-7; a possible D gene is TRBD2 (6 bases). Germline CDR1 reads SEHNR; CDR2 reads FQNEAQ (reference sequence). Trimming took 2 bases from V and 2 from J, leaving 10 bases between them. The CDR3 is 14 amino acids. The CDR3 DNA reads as TGTGCCAGCAGCTTATCTCGGGGGACCTACGAGCAGTACTTC. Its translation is CASSLSRGTYEQYF.

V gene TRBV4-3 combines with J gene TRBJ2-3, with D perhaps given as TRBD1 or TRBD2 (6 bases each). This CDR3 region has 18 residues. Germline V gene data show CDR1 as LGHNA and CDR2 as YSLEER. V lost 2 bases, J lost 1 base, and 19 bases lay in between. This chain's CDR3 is CASSQHANPGAGTDTQYF. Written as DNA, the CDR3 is TGCGCCAGCAGCCAACACGCCAACCCGGGGGCCGGCACAGATACGCAGTATTTT.

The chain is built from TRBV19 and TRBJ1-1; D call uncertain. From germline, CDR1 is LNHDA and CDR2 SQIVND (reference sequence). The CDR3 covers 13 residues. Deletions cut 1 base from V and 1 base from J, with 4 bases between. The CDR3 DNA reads TGTGCCAGTAGTATAGGACCGAACACTGAAGCTTTCTTT. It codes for CASSIGPNTEAFF.

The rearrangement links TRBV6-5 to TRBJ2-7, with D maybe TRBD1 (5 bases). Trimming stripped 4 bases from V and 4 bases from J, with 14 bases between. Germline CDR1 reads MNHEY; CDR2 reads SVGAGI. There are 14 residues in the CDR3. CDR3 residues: CASSFQGDGYEQYF. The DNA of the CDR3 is TGTGCCAGCAGTTTTCAGGGTGATGGATACGAGCAGTACTTC.

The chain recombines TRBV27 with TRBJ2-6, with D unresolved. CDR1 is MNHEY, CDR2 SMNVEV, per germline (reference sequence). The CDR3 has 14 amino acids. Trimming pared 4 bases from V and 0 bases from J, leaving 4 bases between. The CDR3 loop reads CASSSLSGANVLTF. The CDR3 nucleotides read TGTGCCAGCAGTTCTCTCTCTGGGGCCAACGTCCTGACTTTC.

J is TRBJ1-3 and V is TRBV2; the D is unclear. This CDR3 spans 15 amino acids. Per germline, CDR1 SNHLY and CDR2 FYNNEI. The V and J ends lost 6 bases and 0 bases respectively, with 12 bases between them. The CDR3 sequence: CASREQSYSGNTIYF. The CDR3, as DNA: TGTGCCAGCAGGGAACAATCATACTCTGGAAACACCATATATTTT.

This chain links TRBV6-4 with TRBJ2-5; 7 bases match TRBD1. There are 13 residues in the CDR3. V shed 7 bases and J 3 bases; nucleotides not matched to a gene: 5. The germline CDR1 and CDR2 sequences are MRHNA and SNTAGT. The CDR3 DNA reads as TGTGCCAGCAATGGGGGACAGAAAGAGACCCAGTACTTC. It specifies CASNGGQKETQYF.

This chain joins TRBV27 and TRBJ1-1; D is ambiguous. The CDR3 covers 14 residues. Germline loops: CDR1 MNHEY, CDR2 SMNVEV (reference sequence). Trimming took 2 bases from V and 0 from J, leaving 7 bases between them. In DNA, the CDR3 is TGTGCCAGCAGTTTACAAACTATGAACACTGAAGCTTTCTTT. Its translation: CASSLQTMNTEAFF.

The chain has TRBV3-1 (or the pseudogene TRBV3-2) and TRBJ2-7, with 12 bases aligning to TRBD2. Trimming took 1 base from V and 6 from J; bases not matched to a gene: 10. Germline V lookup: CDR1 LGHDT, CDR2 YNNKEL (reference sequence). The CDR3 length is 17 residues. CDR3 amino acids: CASSQGLSSGGAGEQYF. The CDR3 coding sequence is TGTGCCAGCAGCCAAGGACTATCTAGCGGGGGGGCCGGCGAGCAGTACTTC.

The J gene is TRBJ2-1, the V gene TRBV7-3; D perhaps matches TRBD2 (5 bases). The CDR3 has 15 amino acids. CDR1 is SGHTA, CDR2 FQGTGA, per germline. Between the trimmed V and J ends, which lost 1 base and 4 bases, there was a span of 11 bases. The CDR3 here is CASSLRLARYNEQFF. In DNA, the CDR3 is TGTGCCAGCAGCTTAAGGCTAGCCAGATACAATGAGCAGTTCTTC.

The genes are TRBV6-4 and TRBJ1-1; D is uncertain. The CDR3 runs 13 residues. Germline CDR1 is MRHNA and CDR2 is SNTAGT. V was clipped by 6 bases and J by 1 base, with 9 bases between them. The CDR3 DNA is TGTGCCAGCAGCGAAAAGGCGAACACTGAAGCTTTCTTT. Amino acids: CASSEKANTEAFF.

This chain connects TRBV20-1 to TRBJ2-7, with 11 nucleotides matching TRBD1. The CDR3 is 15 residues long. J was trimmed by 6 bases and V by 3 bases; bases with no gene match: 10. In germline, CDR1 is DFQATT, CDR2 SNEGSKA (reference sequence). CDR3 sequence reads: CSASRLGQGATEQYF. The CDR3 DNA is TGCAGTGCTAGTCGACTAGGACAGGGGGCAACCGAGCAGTACTTC.

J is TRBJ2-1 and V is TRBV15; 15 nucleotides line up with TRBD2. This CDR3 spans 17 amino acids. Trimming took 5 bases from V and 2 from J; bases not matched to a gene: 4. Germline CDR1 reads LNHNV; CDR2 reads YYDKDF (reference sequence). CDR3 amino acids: CATSEGTSGRTYNEQFF. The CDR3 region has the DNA TGTGCCACCAGCGAAGGGACTAGCGGGAGGACCTACAATGAGCAGTTCTTC.

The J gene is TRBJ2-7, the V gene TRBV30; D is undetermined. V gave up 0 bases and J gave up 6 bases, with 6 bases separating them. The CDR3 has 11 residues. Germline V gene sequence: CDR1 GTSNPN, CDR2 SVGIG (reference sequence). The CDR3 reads CAWSVMGEQYF. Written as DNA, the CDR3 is TGTGCCTGGAGTGTAATGGGCGAGCAGTACTTC.

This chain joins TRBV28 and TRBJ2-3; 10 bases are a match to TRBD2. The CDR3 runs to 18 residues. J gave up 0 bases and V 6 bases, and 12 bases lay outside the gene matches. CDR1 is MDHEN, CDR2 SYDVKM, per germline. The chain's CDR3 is CASSLAGAGGASTDTQYF. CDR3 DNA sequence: TGTGCCAGCAGCCTAGCCGGAGCGGGAGGGGCTAGCACAGATACGCAGTATTTT. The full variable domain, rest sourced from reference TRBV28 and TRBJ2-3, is DVKVTQSSRYLVKRTGEKVFLECVQDMDHENMFWYRQDPGLGLRLIYFSYDVKMKEKGDIPEGYSVSREKKERFSLILESASTNQTSMYLCASSLAGAGGASTDTQYFGPGTRLTVL.